This T cell receptor beta chain was retrieved from a study of blood T cell repertoires in COVID-19. Across the whole study: Acute-phase and convalescent COVID-19 samples originated in the United States, Italy and Spain. Sample material is recorded as cDNA or gDNA derived from T cells, B-cell-depleted T cells, or PBMCs.

V gave up 2 bases and J gave up 1 base, with 8 bases separating them. CDR3 size: 14 residues. CDR1 is MNHNS and CDR2 is SASEGT in the germline V gene. Source study methods: Amplified reference gene primers provided the basis for estimating nucleated cell counts. The repertoire was sequenced with immunoSEQ multiplex PCR; TCRdb's copy has only in-frame clones and lacks some. The D gene and trimming were derived from the DNA, and the V and J assignments and clone size from that table. Among approximately 260,000 clones listed, 82% were seen once. This clonotype was sampled from a woman older than 75 with active or convalescent COVID-19. The chain couples TRBV6-1 to TRBJ2-5; no definite D call. Sequences were obtained from peripheral blood. CDR3 DNA: TGTGCCAGCAGTGAACCGCAGGCCCAAGAGACCCAGTACTTC. It specifies CASSEPQAQETQYF.